This T cell receptor (beta chain) was sequenced for a study of blood T cell repertoires in COVID-19. Study in general: Samples taken during acute and convalescent COVID-19 were collected in the United States, Italy and Spain. Nucleic acid was either cDNA or gDNA, and it came from T cells, B-cell-depleted T cells, or PBMCs.

J was trimmed by 8 bases and V by 5 bases; bases with no gene match: 8. This CDR3 contains 14 residues. CDR1 and CDR2 from the germline V gene are KGHSH and LQKENI. Per the original data handling: How many nucleated cells were present was estimated from reference gene primer amplification. The repertoire was sequenced with immunoSEQ multiplex PCR; TCRdb's copy has only in-frame clones and lacks some. V, J and clone size are those of that table, while D and trimming were read from the DNA. Found here are approximately 97,000 clones, less than 85% of them singletons; the top ten hold 35% to 45%. Sequenced input: peripheral blood. The chain uses TRBV18 and TRBJ2-1; TRBD2 agrees at 8 bases. The clonotype was recovered from a man older than 75 with acute or convalescent COVID-19. The CDR3 nucleotides read TGTGCCAGCTCAACGGGACTAGAGACGCATGAGCAGTTCTTC. Its translation: CASSTGLETHEQFF. The full variable domain, its missing parts supplied by reference TRBV18 and TRBJ2-1, is NAGVMQNPRHLVRRRGQEARLRCSPMKGHSHVYWYRQLPEEGLKFMVYLQKENIIDESGMPKERFSAEFPKEGPSILRIQQVVRGDSAAYFCASSTGLETHEQFFGPGTRLTVL.